This T cell receptor (beta chain) was captured by sequencing in a study of CD4+ T cells in melanoma. Study-level findings and limits: A reported correlation linked neoantigen-specific CD4+ T cells to CD8+, macrophage and B cell function.

Libraries were prepared by immunoSEQ multiplex PCR; TCRdb keeps only in-frame clonotypes and omits some of them. The data show about 10,000 clones, approximately 71% seen once. Of note for this clone: Its cognate antigen is unknown.

CDR1 is SGHVS and CDR2 is FQNEAQ in the germline V gene. There are 15 residues in the CDR3. Trimming took off 5 bases at V and 4 bases at J, with 17 bases between the two ends. The sequencing sample was made of cells from a culture (not recorded whether cultured in vitro). The V and J genes are TRBV7-8 and TRBJ1-2; D gene unclear. The TCR originated in a human donor with melanoma. This CDR3 reads CASSPDMTRAYGYTF. CDR3 nucleotide sequence: TGTGCCAGCAGCCCCGACATGACCCGGGCCTATGGCTACACCTTC.